These 18 T cell receptor beta chains originate from one sample sequenced in a study of control samples from healthy donors and cancer patients. The protocol was immunoSEQ multiplex PCR, while the TCRdb copy is restricted to in-frame clones and leaves out a portion. The sample includes 140,000 to 150,000 clones, 80% to 95% seen only once; the top ten take 5% to 7%. The sample consisted of blood. These receptor sequences come from a young man in good health.

The chain uses TRBV6-6 and TRBJ2-7, with TRBD2 matching 9 bases. This CDR3 is built from 15 residues. V lost 2 bases to trimming and J lost 4 bases; unmatched junction nucleotides: 6. CDR1 is MNHNY and CDR2 is SVGAGI in the germline V gene (reference sequence). This chain's CDR3 is CASSYGATSGYEQYF. For the CDR3, the DNA is TGTGCCAGCAGTTACGGGGCGACTAGCGGTTACGAGCAGTACTTC.

J is TRBJ1-4 and V is TRBV18, with TRBD1 identical over 9 bases. The CDR3 extends over 15 amino acids. The germline gives CDR1 KGHSH, CDR2 LQKENI. Trimming at V came to 3 bases and at J to 7 bases, leaving 6 bases not matched to a gene. CDR3 bases: TGTGCCAGCTCACCTCTCGGGACAGGGCTTGAAAAACTGTTTTTT. Encoded protein: CASSPLGTGLEKLFF.

This sequence joins TRBV6-1 and TRBJ1-6; D gene uncertain. CDR1 and CDR2 (germline): MNHNS, SASEGT. The CDR3 consists of 16 residues. V shed 4 bases and J shed 7 bases, with 17 bases lying between them. The CDR3 DNA follows: TGTGCCAGCAGTGCCAACCTCTGGGGAGGGAATTCACCCCTCCACTTT. Translating it yields CASSANLWGGNSPLHF.

The chain uses TRBV4-1 and TRBJ2-7; D may be TRBD1 (6 bases). The CDR3 is 15 amino acids. The germline V gene encodes CDR1 MGHRA and CDR2 YSYEKL. The V end was cut by 1 base, the J end by 2 bases, with 12 bases between. CDR3 region: CASSQGPRQAYEQYF. DNA of the CDR3: TGCGCCAGCAGCCAAGGTCCCAGACAGGCCTACGAGCAGTACTTC.

The chain employs TRBV19 and TRBJ2-1; D possibly uses TRBD1 or TRBD2 (7 bases each). Germline-derived CDR1 and CDR2 are LNHDA and SQIVND (reference sequence). V dropped 6 bases and J dropped 6 bases, with 12 bases sitting between them. The CDR3 sequence is 13 residues long. The CDR3 reads CASSPGGVNEQFF. CDR3 coding DNA: TGTGCCAGTAGCCCAGGGGGGGTCAATGAGCAGTTCTTC.

The chain couples TRBV9 to TRBJ2-7; D possibly corresponds to TRBD2 (6 bases). This CDR3 comprises 15 residues. CDR1 and CDR2 (germline): SGDLS, YYNGEE. V lost 4 bases, J lost 2 bases, and 16 bases lay in between. CDR3 coding DNA: TGTGCCAGCAGCCTATTCGGGACTGAGCCCTACGAGCAGTACTTC. Translation gives CASSLFGTEPYEQYF.

The V and J genes are TRBV30 and TRBJ1-2, with 9 bases that match TRBD1. Germline V gene lookup returns CDR1 GTSNPN and CDR2 SVGIG (reference sequence). The CDR3 has 15 residues. The J segment lost 7 bases and the V segment lost 2 bases, leaving 11 bases of the junction unmatched. CDR3 protein: CAWSSPGQGIGGYTF. CDR3 DNA: TGTGCCTGGAGTAGTCCGGGACAGGGAATAGGTGGCTACACCTTC.

The rearrangement uses TRBV7-8 and TRBJ1-2; no clear D. The germline gives CDR1 SGHVS, CDR2 FQNEAQ. The CDR3 is 13 amino acids. Trimming removed 6 bases from V and 4 bases from J, with 12 bases in between. The CDR3 protein is CASSPGAPYGYTF. The DNA for the CDR3 is TGTGCCAGCAGTCCAGGCGCACCCTATGGCTACACCTTC.

The chain joins TRBV5-6 to TRBJ1-1, with D tentatively TRBD1 (5 bases). The CDR3 runs to 15 residues. Trimming shortened V by 4 bases and J by 3 bases, and 16 bases separated the two germline ends. Germline-derived CDR1 and CDR2 are SGHDT and YYEEEE. CDR3 DNA: TGTGCCAGCAGCCCGGCGTCAGGGTTGGACACTGAAGCTTTCTTT. Encoded protein: CASSPASGLDTEAFF.

The genes are TRBV5-1 and TRBJ2-7; either TRBD1 or TRBD2 may supply D (6 bases each). From germline, CDR1 is SGHRS and CDR2 YFSETQ. V was clipped by 4 bases and J by 6 bases, with 23 bases between them. The CDR3 consists of 16 residues. The CDR3 coding sequence is TGCGCCAGCAGCCCTTTAGGGGGGCAAACACGTTTCGAGCAGTACTTC. It translates to CASSPLGGQTRFEQYF.

The chain joins TRBV7-2 to TRBJ1-2, with unresolved D. The V gene lost 1 base and the J gene lost 3 bases, with 15 bases spanning the gap. The CDR3 length is 16 residues. The germline CDR1 and CDR2 sequences are SGHTA and FQGNSA. Written as DNA, the CDR3 is TGTGCCAGCAGCTTAGGTTCCCGGGTCGCCTACTATGGCTACACCTTC. It encodes CASSLGSRVAYYGYTF.

The V and J genes are TRBV25-1 and TRBJ2-7, with D unresolved. The ends were cut back, 4 bases at V and 7 bases at J, with 11 bases in the middle. The CDR3 has 12 amino acids. Per germline, CDR1 MGHDK and CDR2 SYGVNS. CDR3 region: CASSGLTWEQYF. The CDR3 coding sequence is TGTGCCAGCAGTGGCCTCACTTGGGAGCAGTACTTC.

DNA for the CDR3: TGTGCCAGCAGTTACTCGCCCAACTCTGGGGCCAACGTCCTGACTTTC. Protein: CASSYSPNSGANVLTF. The chain is built from TRBV6-5 and TRBJ2-6; D gene uncertain. Germline CDR1 is MNHEY and CDR2 is SVGAGI. The CDR3 consists of 16 residues. Trimming left V 0 bases short and J 0 bases short, with 6 bases between.

The gene calls are TRBV18 and TRBJ2-6, with D uncertain. This CDR3 is built from 14 residues. The germline CDR1 and CDR2 sequences are KGHSH and LQKENI. V was cut by 3 bases and J by 1 base, with 4 bases left in between. CDR3 in DNA: TGTGCCAGCTCACCGGCTTCTGGGGCCAACGTCCTGACTTTC. Its translation: CASSPASGANVLTF.

J is TRBJ1-2 and V is TRBV4-1; D ambiguous. The CDR3 has 19 residues. Per germline, CDR1 MGHRA and CDR2 YSYEKL. The V gene lost 0 bases and the J gene lost 4 bases, with 24 bases spanning the gap. This CDR3 reads CASSQDPVTGLAIGYGYTF. The CDR3, as DNA: TGCGCCAGCAGCCAAGATCCTGTCACCGGGTTGGCGATCGGCTATGGCTACACCTTC.

V is TRBV5-1 and J is TRBJ2-5; tentative D call: TRBD1 (6 bases). Germline CDR1 reads SGHRS; CDR2 reads YFSETQ. V was trimmed by 6 bases and J by 2 bases, leaving 14 bases between them. The CDR3 has 14 residues. In nucleotides, the CDR3 is TGCGCCAGCACCGTAGGGACAACGCAAGAGACCCAGTACTTC. Translating it yields CASTVGTTQETQYF.

The rearrangement joins TRBV28 to TRBJ2-7; 7 bases agree with TRBD1. This CDR3 spans 15 amino acids. Germline CDR1 is MDHEN and CDR2 is SYDVKM. V lost 1 base to trimming and J lost 2 bases; unmatched junction nucleotides: 5. CDR3 region: CASSLFAGGTYEQYF. The CDR3 nucleotides read TGTGCCAGCAGTTTATTCGCAGGGGGTACCTACGAGCAGTACTTC.

The gene calls are TRBV6-1 and TRBJ2-1, with 7 bases aligning to TRBD2. Unmatched junction bases numbered 11, after V lost 2 bases and J lost 4 bases. The CDR3 is 17 amino acids. Germline CDR1 is MNHNS and CDR2 is SASEGT. The chain's CDR3 is CASSEWYGRGRYNEQFF. CDR3 in DNA: TGTGCCAGCAGTGAATGGTATGGGCGGGGGAGATACAATGAGCAGTTCTTC.